The clone carrying this T cell receptor beta chain was detected only a few times. Its antigen is currently unknown. Constant-segment primers and 5'RACE yielded cDNA libraries for TCR alpha and TCR beta, each carrying sample barcodes and UMIs. TCRdb independently ran MiXCR on the 5' RACE reads; one entry per CDR3 protein. The table lists roughly 500,000 distinct CDR3 sequences, roughly 21% of them singletons, with around 13% in the top ten. The CDR3 is made up of 17 amino acids. Germline V lookup: CDR1 SEHNR, CDR2 FQNEAQ (reference sequence). V gave up 7 bases and J gave up 5 bases; unmatched junction bases: 19. The sample originates from a study of T-cell memory formation after mild COVID-19. Turning to the study itself: Each donor largely had its own TCR clusters. Findings and limits, study-wide: Within pre-infection memory, some responding clones were found, suggesting cross-reactive memory joined. Clones shrinking between day 15 and 85 showed a balanced CD4/CD8 split, and those that grew later tilted toward CD4+.

The sequence was obtained from an adult woman who had mild COVID-19 (a few samples of this study predate the infection). Cell type and time point are not known. The sample consisted of PBMCs or a T cell subset sorted from them (not recorded which). V usage is TRBV7-9 and J usage is TRBJ2-5; 7 bases map to TRBD2. The CDR3 is CASTSLSKAGFQETQYF. For the CDR3, the DNA is TGTGCCAGCACCTCCCTTAGCAAAGCGGGGTTTCAGGAGACCCAGTACTTC.